The 5 T cell receptor beta chains below come from one sample, sequenced in a study of human T cells and chemical hapten exposure. MiXCR, applied by TCRdb to the RACE reads, yields one record per CDR3 protein. The data show approximately 370,000 distinct CDR3 sequences, roughly 6% seen once. Time point described: pre-sensitization, week 0. Treatment defined: therapeutic diphenylcyclopropenone sensitization with weekly scalp DPC. The sequencing used whole blood, collected in connection with sensitization to the hapten diphenylcyclopropenone (DPC). The source of these receptors is a woman younger than 30 with alopecia areata. Some clones in this sample may be carry-over from other donors' samples.

At least ten counts were recorded for this clonotype. The chain recombines TRBV29-1 with TRBJ2-2; a possible D gene is TRBD1 (6 bases). This CDR3 is built from 14 residues. V was cut by 5 bases and J by 0 bases, with 10 bases left in between. Germline lookup yields CDR1 SQVTM and CDR2 ANQGSEA. The CDR3 coding sequence is TGCAGCGTTTGGACAGCTTCGAACACCGGGGAGCTGTTTTTT. This encodes CSVWTASNTGELFF.

CDR3 protein: CSVSGGGNGYTF. The CDR3, as DNA: TGCAGTGTGTCAGGGGGGGGAAATGGCTACACCTTC. The chain uses TRBV20-1 and TRBJ1-2; 7 bases fit TRBD1. The V gene's germline CDR1 is DFQATT and CDR2 SNEGSKA (reference sequence). V dropped 7 bases and J dropped 6; count of bases not matched to a gene: 8. The CDR3 loop spans 12 amino acids.

A few counts support this clonotype. V gene TRBV10-3 combines with J gene TRBJ2-1; unclear D gene. V lost 0 bases, J lost 4 bases, and 4 bases lay in between. The CDR3 spans 13 residues. Germline values: CDR1 ENHRY, CDR2 SYGVKD. CDR3 DNA sequence: TGTGCCATCAGTGAGTCCTCGTACAATGAGCAGTTCTTC. Its translation is CAISESSYNEQFF.

This clonotype was observed a handful of times. The chain uses TRBV6-5 and TRBJ2-7; TRBD1 might be the D (5 bases). V gave up 0 bases and J gave up 4 bases, with 7 bases separating them. The CDR3 loop spans 13 amino acids. Germline V lookup: CDR1 MNHEY, CDR2 SVGAGI. This chain's CDR3 is CASSYSRVYEQYF. Here the CDR3 DNA reads TGTGCCAGCAGTTACTCCAGGGTATACGAGCAGTACTTC.

This clonotype was seen repeatedly, ten times or more. The gene calls are TRBV27 and TRBJ2-3; D possibly uses TRBD1 or TRBD2 (5 bases each). CDR3 length: 17 amino acids. The germline V gene encodes CDR1 MNHEY and CDR2 SMNVEV (reference sequence). Trimming removed 2 bases at V and 2 bases at J, with 17 bases between. The chain's CDR3 is CASSLQALRGPTDTQYF. The CDR3 region has the DNA TGTGCCAGCAGTTTACAGGCCCTCCGGGGACCCACAGATACGCAGTATTTT.